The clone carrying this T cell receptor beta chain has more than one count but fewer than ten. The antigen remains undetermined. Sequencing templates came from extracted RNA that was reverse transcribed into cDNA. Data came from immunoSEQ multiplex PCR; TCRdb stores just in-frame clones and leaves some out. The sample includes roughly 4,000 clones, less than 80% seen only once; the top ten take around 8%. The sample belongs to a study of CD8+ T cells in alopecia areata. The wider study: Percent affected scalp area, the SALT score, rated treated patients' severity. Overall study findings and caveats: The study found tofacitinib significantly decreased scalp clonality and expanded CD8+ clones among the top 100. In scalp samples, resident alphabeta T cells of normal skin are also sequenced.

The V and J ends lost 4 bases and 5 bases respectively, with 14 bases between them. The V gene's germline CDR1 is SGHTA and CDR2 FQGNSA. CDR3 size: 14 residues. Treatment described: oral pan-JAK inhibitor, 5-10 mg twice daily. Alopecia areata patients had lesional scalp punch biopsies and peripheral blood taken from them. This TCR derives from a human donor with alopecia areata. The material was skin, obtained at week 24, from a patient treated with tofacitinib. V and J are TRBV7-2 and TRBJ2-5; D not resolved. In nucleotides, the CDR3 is TGTGCCAGCAGCTCTAGGCCCCTCATTGAGACCCAGTACTTC. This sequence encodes CASSSRPLIETQYF.